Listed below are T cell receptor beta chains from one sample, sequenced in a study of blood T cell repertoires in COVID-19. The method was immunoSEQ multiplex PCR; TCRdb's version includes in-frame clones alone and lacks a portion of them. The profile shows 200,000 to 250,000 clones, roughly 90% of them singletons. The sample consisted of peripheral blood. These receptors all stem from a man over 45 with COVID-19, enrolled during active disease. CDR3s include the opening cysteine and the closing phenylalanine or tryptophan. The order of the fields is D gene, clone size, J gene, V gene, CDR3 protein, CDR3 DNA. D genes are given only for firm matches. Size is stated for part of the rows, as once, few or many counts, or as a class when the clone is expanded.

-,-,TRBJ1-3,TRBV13,CASSLPGLVGNTIYF,TGTGCCAGCAGCTTACCGGGACTTGTTGGAAACACCATATATTTT
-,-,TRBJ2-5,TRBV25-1,CASSERGGQETQYF,TGTGCCAGCAGTGAGAGGGGGGGACAAGAGACCCAGTACTTC
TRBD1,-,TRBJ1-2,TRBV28,CASSLEDRVVGHTF,TGTGCCAGCAGTTTAGAGGACAGGGTGGTTGGCCACACCTTC
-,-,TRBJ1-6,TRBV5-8,CASSPRGTYNSPLHF,TGTGCCAGCAGCCCTCGAGGGACCTATAATTCACCCCTCCACTTT
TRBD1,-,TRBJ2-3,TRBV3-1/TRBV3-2,CASSQAPGQESTDTQYF,TGTGCCAGCAGCCAGGCCCCGGGACAGGAGAGCACAGATACGCAGTATTTT
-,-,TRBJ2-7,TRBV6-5,CASSFRTEIYSYEQYF,TGTGCCAGCAGTTTCAGAACAGAAATTTACTCCTACGAGCAGTACTTC
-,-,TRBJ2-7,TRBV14,CASSQVSGAGEQYF,TGTGCCAGCAGCCAAGTCTCGGGTGCTGGCGAGCAGTACTTC
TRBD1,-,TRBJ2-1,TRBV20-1,CSANDGTGGLDEQFF,TGCAGTGCTAATGATGGGACAGGGGGCTTAGATGAGCAGTTCTTC
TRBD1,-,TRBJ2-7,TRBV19,CASSLRSGQGSYEQYF,TGTGCCAGTAGTCTCAGATCGGGACAGGGTTCCTACGAGCAGTACTTC
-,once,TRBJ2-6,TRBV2,CASSPDNSGANVLTF,TGTGCCAGCAGCCCCGACAACTCTGGGGCCAACGTCCTGACTTTC
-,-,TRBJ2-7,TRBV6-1,CASSVISSAYSYEQYF,TGTGCCAGCAGTGTCATATCTAGCGCGTACTCCTACGAGCAGTACTTC
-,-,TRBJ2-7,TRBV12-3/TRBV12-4,CASSRMTTYEQYF,TGTGCCAGCAGCCGAATGACAACATACGAGCAGTACTTC
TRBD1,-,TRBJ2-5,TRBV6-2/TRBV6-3,CASSYGQGGSVQETQYF,TGTGCCAGCAGTTACGGACAGGGGGGGTCCGTCCAAGAGACCCAGTACTTC
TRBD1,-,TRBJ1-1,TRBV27,CASRNRGLDTEAFF,TGTGCCAGCAGGAACAGGGGGCTTGACACTGAAGCTTTCTTT
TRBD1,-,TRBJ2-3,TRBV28,CASSLWTGSTDTQYF,TGTGCCAGCAGTTTGTGGACAGGTAGCACAGATACGCAGTATTTT
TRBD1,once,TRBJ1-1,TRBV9,CASSRQGLNTEAFF,TGTGCCAGCAGCAGACAGGGCTTGAACACTGAAGCTTTCTTT